Described below is a single TCR beta chain sequence and its context. Its antigen is currently unknown. CDR3 length: 15 amino acids. The V end was cut by 1 base, the J end by 3 bases, with 10 bases between. Germline V gene lookup returns CDR1 SGHNT and CDR2 YYREEE (reference sequence). Culturing for about ten days preceded CD4+ T cell isolation. Vaccinated recipients, who were negative for nucleocapsid antibodies, had no history of SARS-CoV-2 infection. This entry comes from a study of vaccination effects on CD4 cells after COVID-19. Method: immunoSEQ multiplex PCR; TCRdb's copy keeps in-frame clones and lacks some. The sample carries approximately 37,000 clones, roughly 74% recorded once. General observations from the study: The study found marked clonal contraction of infection- and vaccine-induced clones late after vaccination.

The V gene is TRBV5-4, the J gene TRBJ1-4; unclear D gene. This receptor was identified in a human donor who received a COVID-19 vaccine. The input for sequencing was CD4+ T cells from PBMCs cultured without peptide, taken before COVID-19 vaccination. CDR3 DNA: TGTGCCAGCAGCTTGATGGGGTCCTCTAATGAAAAACTGTTTTTT. It codes for CASSLMGSSNEKLFF.